Listed below are T cell receptor beta chains from one sample, sequenced in a study of cytotoxic CD8 clonotypes in ibrutinib-treated CLL. Assay: immunoSEQ multiplex PCR; the TCRdb copy retains only in-frame clones and omits some. The sample has some 120,000 clones, approximately 81% seen once; the top ten hold roughly 3.5%. The starting material was PBMCs, obtained after 24 months of ibrutinib treatment. These receptors came from a human donor with chronic lymphocytic leukemia. The CDR3 runs from the conserved cysteine through the conserved F or W. D genes are given only for firm matches. Some rows have no size entry. The others give once, few or many, or a class for an expanded clone.

d_call	v_call	clone_size	j_call	cdr3_nt	cdr3_aa
NA	TRBV7-2	few	TRBJ1-6	TGTGCCAGCACCCCCGGGGAATCACCCCTCCACTTT	CASTPGESPLHF
NA	TRBV7-2	NA	TRBJ2-1	TGTGCCAGCAGCTTAGCTTCAGCCTCCTACAATGAGCAGTTCTTC	CASSLASASYNEQFF
NA	TRBV5-1	NA	TRBJ1-2	TGCGCCAGCACCCCGGCTGGACGGACCTATGGCTACACCTTC	CASTPAGRTYGYTF
NA	TRBV19	once	TRBJ2-7	TGTGCCAGTAGCACAGGGATACTCTACGAGCAGTACTTC	CASSTGILYEQYF
NA	TRBV9	few	TRBJ1-6	TGTGCCAGCAGCGTAGGCACAGGGCTTAATTCACCCCTCCACTTT	CASSVGTGLNSPLHF
TRBD1	TRBV27	NA	TRBJ2-2	TGTGCCAGCAGTTACCCGACAGGGAATTTCACCGGGGAGCTGTTTTTT	CASSYPTGNFTGELFF
TRBD1	TRBV7-8	NA	TRBJ1-1	TGTGCCAGCAGCTTACCCCAACTGGACAGGGCTGAAGCTTTCTTT	CASSLPQLDRAEAFF
NA	TRBV6-1	NA	TRBJ2-7	TGTGCCAGCAGTGAAGCTAGCTCCTACGAGCAGTACTTC	CASSEASSYEQYF
NA	TRBV13	NA	TRBJ1-5	TGTGCCAGCAGCTCAAAGAATCAGCCCCAGCATTTT	CASSSKNQPQHF
NA	TRBV18	NA	TRBJ2-7	TGTGCCAGCTCACCGCGGGGTCAAAGCTCCTACGAGCAGTACTTC	CASSPRGQSSYEQYF
NA	TRBV7-6	NA	TRBJ2-7	TGTGCCAGCAGCACCAGGACAAACGAGCAGTACTTC	CASSTRTNEQYF
TRBD1	TRBV2	NA	TRBJ2-1	TGTGCCAGCAGGCCGGGACAGGGCTACAATGAGCAGTTCTTC	CASRPGQGYNEQFF
NA	TRBV7-9	once	TRBJ1-2	TGTGCCAGCAGCTTAGTTCGCGGCTATGGCTACACCTTC	CASSLVRGYGYTF
NA	TRBV9	once	TRBJ1-1	TGTGCCAGCAGCGTTCAGGGGAACACTGAAGCTTTCTTT	CASSVQGNTEAFF
NA	TRBV28	NA	TRBJ1-1	TGTGCCAGCATAAGAGGTCTTTGGAACACTGAAGCTTTCTTT	CASIRGLWNTEAFF
TRBD1	TRBV7-9	NA	TRBJ2-7	TGTGCCAGCAGCTCAACATCCGGGACAGACTCCTACGAGCAGTACTTC	CASSSTSGTDSYEQYF
TRBD1	TRBV5-5	NA	TRBJ2-2	TGTGCCAGCAGCTCGGACAGGGGGCAGGGAACCGGGGAGCTGTTTTTT	CASSSDRGQGTGELFF
NA	TRBV28	NA	TRBJ1-3	TGTGCCAGCAGTTTAATCCAGGCCTCTGGAAACACCATATATTTT	CASSLIQASGNTIYF
TRBD1	TRBV5-8	NA	TRBJ2-7	TGTGCCAGCAGCTTTACCGGGACAGTACGCTACGAGCAGTACTTC	CASSFTGTVRYEQYF
NA	TRBV6-5	NA	TRBJ2-7	TGTGCCAGCAGAAACGTGGCGGGGCAAACCTACGAGCAGTACTTC	CASRNVAGQTYEQYF
NA	TRBV4-2	NA	TRBJ2-7	TGTGCCAGCAGCCAACCCCACGACCAGGGTTCCGAGCAGTACTTC	CASSQPHDQGSEQYF
TRBD2	TRBV4-3	NA	TRBJ2-5	TGCGCCAGCAGCCAAGTTCCTAGCGGGGGGGCGGAGACCCAGTACTTC	CASSQVPSGGAETQYF
NA	TRBV10-3	few	TRBJ2-7	TGTGCCATCGGGCCACGAAACGAGCAGTACTTC	CAIGPRNEQYF
NA	TRBV7-8	many	TRBJ1-6	TGTGCCAGCAGCTTACTTTTCAGTGAACAGGGCGGATCCTATAATTCACCCCTCCACTTT	CASSLLFSEQGGSYNSPLHF
NA	TRBV19	NA	TRBJ1-5	TGTGCCAGTAGTATCGGGAGGAGCGGCAATCAGCCCCAGCATTTT	CASSIGRSGNQPQHF
NA	TRBV28	NA	TRBJ1-1	TGTGCCAGCAGTCCGCCCGGCCGGACGAACACTGAAGCTTTCTTT	CASSPPGRTNTEAFF
NA	TRBV13	few	TRBJ1-3	TGTGCCAGCAGCTTTCGTGGAAACACCATATATTTT	CASSFRGNTIYF
TRBD1	TRBV5-1	NA	TRBJ2-7	TGCGCCAGCAGCTCGGGACAGGGGGCCCCGTCTGGGCAGTACTTC	CASSSGQGAPSGQYF